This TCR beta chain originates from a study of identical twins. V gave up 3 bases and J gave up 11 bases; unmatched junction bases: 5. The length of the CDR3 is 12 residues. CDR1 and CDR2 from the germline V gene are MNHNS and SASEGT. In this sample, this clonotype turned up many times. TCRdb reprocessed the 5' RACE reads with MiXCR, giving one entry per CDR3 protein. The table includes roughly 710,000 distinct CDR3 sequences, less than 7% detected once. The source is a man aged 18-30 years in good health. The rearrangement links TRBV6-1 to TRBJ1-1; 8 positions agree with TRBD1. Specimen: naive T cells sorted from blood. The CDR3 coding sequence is TGTGCCAGCAGTGACAGGGACAGGAGGGCTTTCTTT. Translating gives CASSDRDRRAFF.